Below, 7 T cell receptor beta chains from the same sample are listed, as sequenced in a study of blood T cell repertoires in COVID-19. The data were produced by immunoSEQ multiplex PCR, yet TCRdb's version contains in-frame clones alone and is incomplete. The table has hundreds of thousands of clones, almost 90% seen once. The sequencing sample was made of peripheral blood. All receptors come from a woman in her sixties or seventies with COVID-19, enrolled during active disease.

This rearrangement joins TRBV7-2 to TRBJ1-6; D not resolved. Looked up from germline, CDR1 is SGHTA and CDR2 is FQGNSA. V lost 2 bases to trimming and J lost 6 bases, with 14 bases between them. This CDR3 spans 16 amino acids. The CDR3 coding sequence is TGTGCCAGCAGCTTAAGATGGGTGAGCGGTAATTCACCCCTCCACTTT. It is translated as CASSLRWVSGNSPLHF.

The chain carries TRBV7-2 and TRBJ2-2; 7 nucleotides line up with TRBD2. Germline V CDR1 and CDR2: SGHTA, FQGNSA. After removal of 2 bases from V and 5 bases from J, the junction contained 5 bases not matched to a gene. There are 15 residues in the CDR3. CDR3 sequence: CASSLPLGGTGELFF. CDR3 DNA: TGTGCCAGCAGCTTACCCCTCGGGGGGACCGGGGAGCTGTTTTTT.

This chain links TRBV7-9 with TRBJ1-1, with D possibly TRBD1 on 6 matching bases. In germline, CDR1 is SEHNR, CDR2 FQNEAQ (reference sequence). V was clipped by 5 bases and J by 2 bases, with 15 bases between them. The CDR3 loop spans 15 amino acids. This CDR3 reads CASSPEWTVNTEAFF. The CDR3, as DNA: TGTGCCAGCAGCCCCGAGTGGACAGTTAACACTGAAGCTTTCTTT.

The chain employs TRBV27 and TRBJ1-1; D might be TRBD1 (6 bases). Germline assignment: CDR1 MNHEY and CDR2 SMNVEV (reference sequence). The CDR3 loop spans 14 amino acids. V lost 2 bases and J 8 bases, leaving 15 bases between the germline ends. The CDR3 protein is CASSLVRDKSEAFF. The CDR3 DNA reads TGTGCCAGCAGTTTAGTTCGGGACAAGAGCGAAGCTTTCTTT.

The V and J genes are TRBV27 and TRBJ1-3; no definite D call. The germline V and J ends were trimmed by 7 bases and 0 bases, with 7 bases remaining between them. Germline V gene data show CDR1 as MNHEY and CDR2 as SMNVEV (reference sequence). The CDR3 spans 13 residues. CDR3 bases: TGTGCCAGCAAACGGAGCTCTGGAAACACCATATATTTT. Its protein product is CASKRSSGNTIYF.

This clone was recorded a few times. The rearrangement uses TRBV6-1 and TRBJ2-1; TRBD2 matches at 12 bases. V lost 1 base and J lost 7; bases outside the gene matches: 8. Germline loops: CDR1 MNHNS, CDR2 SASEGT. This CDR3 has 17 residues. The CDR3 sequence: CASSEELAGGPRNEQFF. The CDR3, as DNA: TGTGCCAGCAGTGAAGAGCTAGCGGGGGGGCCCCGGAATGAGCAGTTCTTC.

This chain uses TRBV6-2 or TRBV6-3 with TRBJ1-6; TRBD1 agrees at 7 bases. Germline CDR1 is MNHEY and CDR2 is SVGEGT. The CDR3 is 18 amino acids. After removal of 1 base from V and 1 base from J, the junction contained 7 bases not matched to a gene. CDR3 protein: CASSYYRGPKSYNSPLHF. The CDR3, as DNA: TGTGCCAGCAGTTACTACAGGGGACCTAAGTCCTATAATTCACCCCTCCACTTT.